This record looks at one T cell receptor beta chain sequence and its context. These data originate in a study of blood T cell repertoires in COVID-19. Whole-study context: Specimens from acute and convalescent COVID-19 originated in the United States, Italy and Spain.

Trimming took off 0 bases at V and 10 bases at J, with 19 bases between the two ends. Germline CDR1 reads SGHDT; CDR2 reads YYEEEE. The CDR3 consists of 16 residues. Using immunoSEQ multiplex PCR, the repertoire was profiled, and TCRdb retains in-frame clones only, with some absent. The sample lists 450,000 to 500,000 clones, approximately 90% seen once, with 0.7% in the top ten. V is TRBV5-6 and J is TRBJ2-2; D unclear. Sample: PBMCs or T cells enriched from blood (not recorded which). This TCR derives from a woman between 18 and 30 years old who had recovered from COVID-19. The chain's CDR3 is CASSLDFRRGPEELFF. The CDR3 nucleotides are TGTGCCAGCAGCTTGGATTTCCGTCGAGGTCCGGAGGAGCTGTTTTTT.